In this sample, the clone carrying this T cell receptor beta chain turned up a few times. Its antigen remains unidentified. The CDR3 has 14 residues. Per germline, CDR1 MDHEN and CDR2 SYDVKM. Trimming shortened V by 4 bases and J by 3 bases, and 13 bases separated the two germline ends. The data are from a study of beta chain features in type 1 diabetes. Of the isolated RNA, all was reverse transcribed, and so the sequenced material was expressed TCRB transcripts. TCRdb's table, derived via immunoSEQ multiplex PCR, lists solely in-frame clones and lacks some. The data show 35,000 to 50,000 clones, 50% seen once. Every donor provided one heparinised blood draw, which averaged about 110 mL. Notes on the study in general: Across all four CD4+ subsets, people with type 1 diabetes showed modestly shorter TCRB CDR3s. Junctions at VDJ sites from type 1 diabetes patients had fewer insertions and more deletions.

The chain couples TRBV28 to TRBJ2-7; no firm D call. Sequencing was carried out using stem cell memory CD4+ T cells from blood. The source of this sequence is a woman under 40 in good health. The CDR3 protein is CASSSPTPLYEQYF. The DNA for the CDR3 is TGTGCCAGCAGTTCCCCGACACCCCTCTACGAGCAGTACTTC.